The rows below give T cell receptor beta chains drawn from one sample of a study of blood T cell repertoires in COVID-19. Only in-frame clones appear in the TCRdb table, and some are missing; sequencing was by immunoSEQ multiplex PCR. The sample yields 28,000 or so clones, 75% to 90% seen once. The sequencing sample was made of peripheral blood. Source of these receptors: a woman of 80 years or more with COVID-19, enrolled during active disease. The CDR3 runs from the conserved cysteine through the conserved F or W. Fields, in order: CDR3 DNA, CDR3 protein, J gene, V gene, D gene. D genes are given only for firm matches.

cdr3_nt: TGCGCCAGCAGCTTGGCCGCGGGACAGGGGAGTTCACCCCTCCACTTT; cdr3_aa: CASSLAAGQGSSPLHF; j_call: TRBJ1-6; v_call: TRBV5-1; d_call: TRBD1
cdr3_nt: TGTGCCAGCAGTTATGACAGTAGCAATCAGCCCCAGCATTTT; cdr3_aa: CASSYDSSNQPQHF; j_call: TRBJ1-5; v_call: TRBV6-5; d_call: NA
cdr3_nt: TGTGCTTCCGAAGGCGGGAACGAGCAGTACTTC; cdr3_aa: CASEGGNEQYF; j_call: TRBJ2-7; v_call: TRBV7-9; d_call: NA
cdr3_nt: TGCGCCAGCAGCCAAGCGCGGCAGGACACCTACGAGCAGTACTTC; cdr3_aa: CASSQARQDTYEQYF; j_call: TRBJ2-7; v_call: TRBV4-1; d_call: NA
cdr3_nt: TGTGCCAGAAGCGGGGAGGCGCCCTCATGGTATTTT; cdr3_aa: CARSGEAPSWYF; j_call: TRBJ2-3; v_call: TRBV5-3; d_call: NA
cdr3_nt: TGCGCCAGCAGCCTGACAGCTCCTAACTATGGCTACACCTTC; cdr3_aa: CASSLTAPNYGYTF; j_call: TRBJ1-2; v_call: TRBV5-1; d_call: NA
cdr3_nt: TGTGCCTGGAGTGCACCGGGACACCGAAACTTCTACGAGCAGTACTTC; cdr3_aa: CAWSAPGHRNFYEQYF; j_call: TRBJ2-7; v_call: TRBV30; d_call: NA
cdr3_nt: TGTGCCAGCAGCCAGGACAGGCAACGGGTCAACACTGAAGCTTTCTTT; cdr3_aa: CASSQDRQRVNTEAFF; j_call: TRBJ1-1; v_call: TRBV7-9; d_call: TRBD1
cdr3_nt: TGTGCCAGCAGCCTCGACAGAGAAAACATTCAGTACTTC; cdr3_aa: CASSLDRENIQYF; j_call: TRBJ2-4; v_call: TRBV11-2; d_call: NA
cdr3_nt: TGTGCCAGTAGCCCAGACCTCAACGGGAATCAGCCCCAGCATTTT; cdr3_aa: CASSPDLNGNQPQHF; j_call: TRBJ1-5; v_call: TRBV19; d_call: NA
cdr3_nt: TGTGCCAGTAGATACCGGACAGATCAAGAGACCCAGTACTTC; cdr3_aa: CASRYRTDQETQYF; j_call: TRBJ2-5; v_call: TRBV19; d_call: NA
cdr3_nt: TGTGCCAGCAGCTTAGTAGTGGGCGGGGGACGGGAAGAGACCCAGTACTTC; cdr3_aa: CASSLVVGGGREETQYF; j_call: TRBJ2-5; v_call: TRBV7-4; d_call: TRBD2
cdr3_nt: TGTGCCAGCTCACTACGACAGGGAGTAGGTGAGACCCAGTACTTC; cdr3_aa: CASSLRQGVGETQYF; j_call: TRBJ2-5; v_call: TRBV18; d_call: TRBD1
cdr3_nt: TGTGCCAGCTCACTAGCGGGGCGCAATCAGCCCCAGCATTTT; cdr3_aa: CASSLAGRNQPQHF; j_call: TRBJ1-5; v_call: TRBV18; d_call: NA
cdr3_nt: TGTGCCACCGGGTGGGACTTCACAGATACGCAGTATTTT; cdr3_aa: CATGWDFTDTQYF; j_call: TRBJ2-3; v_call: TRBV15; d_call: NA
cdr3_nt: TGCGCCAGCAGTCTGGACAGGTCGAACTATGGCTACACCTTC; cdr3_aa: CASSLDRSNYGYTF; j_call: TRBJ1-2; v_call: TRBV10-1; d_call: TRBD1
cdr3_nt: TGTGCCAGCAGTGATCCCGCTCAGGGCAGAAATGAAAAACTGTTTTTT; cdr3_aa: CASSDPAQGRNEKLFF; j_call: TRBJ1-4; v_call: TRBV2; d_call: NA
cdr3_nt: TGTGCCAGCAGCCAGGGCACAGATACGCAGTATTTT; cdr3_aa: CASSQGTDTQYF; j_call: TRBJ2-3; v_call: TRBV9; d_call: NA
cdr3_nt: TGTGCCAGCAGCTACTACGACGCTGAGCAGTTCTTC; cdr3_aa: CASSYYDAEQFF; j_call: TRBJ2-1; v_call: TRBV7-2; d_call: NA
cdr3_nt: TGCGCCAGCAGCATAGCAGGGACCGGGGAGCTGTTTTTT; cdr3_aa: CASSIAGTGELFF; j_call: TRBJ2-2; v_call: TRBV5-1; d_call: NA
cdr3_nt: TGTGCCAGCAGCCCTGGACACAGAACCTACGAGCAGTACTTC; cdr3_aa: CASSPGHRTYEQYF; j_call: TRBJ2-7; v_call: TRBV5-4; d_call: NA
cdr3_nt: TGCGCCAGCAGCTTGGCAGGTTGGACTAGCGGGGGACCTACCACAGATACGCAGTATTTT; cdr3_aa: CASSLAGWTSGGPTTDTQYF; j_call: TRBJ2-3; v_call: TRBV5-1; d_call: TRBD2
cdr3_nt: TGTGCCAGCTCATTCGGTGCCACTGAAGCTTTCTTT; cdr3_aa: CASSFGATEAFF; j_call: TRBJ1-1; v_call: TRBV18; d_call: NA